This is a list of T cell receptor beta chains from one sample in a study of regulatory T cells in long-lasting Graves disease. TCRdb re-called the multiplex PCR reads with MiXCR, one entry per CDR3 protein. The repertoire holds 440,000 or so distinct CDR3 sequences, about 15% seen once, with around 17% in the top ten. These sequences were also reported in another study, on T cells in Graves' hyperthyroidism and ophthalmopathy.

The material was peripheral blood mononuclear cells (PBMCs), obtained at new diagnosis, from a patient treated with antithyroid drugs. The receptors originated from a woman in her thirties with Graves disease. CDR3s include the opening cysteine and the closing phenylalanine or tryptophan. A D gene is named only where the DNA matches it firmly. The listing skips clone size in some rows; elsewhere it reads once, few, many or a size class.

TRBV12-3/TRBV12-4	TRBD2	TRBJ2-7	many	CASGLAGGSSEQYF	TGTGCCAGCGGGTTAGCGGGAGGATCCTCCGAGCAGTACTTC
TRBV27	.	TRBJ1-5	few	CASRWAGRGQPQHF	TGTGCCAGCAGATGGGCCGGGAGGGGTCAGCCCCAGCATTTT
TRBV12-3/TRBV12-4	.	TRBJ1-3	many	CASSRGTRRAGNTIYF	TGTGCCAGCAGCCGTGGCACCAGAAGAGCGGGAAACACCATATATTTT
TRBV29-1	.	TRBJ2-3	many	CSAASASGDTQYF	TGCAGCGCTGCTAGCGCGTCGGGGGATACGCAGTATTTT
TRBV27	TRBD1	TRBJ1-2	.	CARHQTTGWDYGYTF	TGTGCCAGGCACCAAACGACAGGGTGGGACTATGGCTACACCTTC
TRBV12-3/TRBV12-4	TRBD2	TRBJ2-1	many	CASSAGAGNHNEQFF	TGTGCCAGTTCGGCCGGAGCGGGAAACCACAATGAGCAGTTCTTC
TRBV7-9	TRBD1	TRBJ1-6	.	CATFEGASPLHF	TGTGCCACATTTGAGGGGGCTTCACCCCTCCACTTT
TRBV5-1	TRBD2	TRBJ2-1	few	CASSPVAGASYNEQFF	TGCGCCAGCAGCCCCGTAGCGGGAGCATCCTACAATGAGCAGTTCTTC
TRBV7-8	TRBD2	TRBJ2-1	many	CASSLATSGRVSNEQFF	TGTGCCAGCAGCTTAGCAACTAGCGGGAGGGTTTCGAATGAGCAGTTCTTC
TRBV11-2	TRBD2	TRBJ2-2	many	CASSPEAGGPRTGELFF	TGTGCCAGCAGCCCCGAAGCGGGAGGGCCGAGAACCGGGGAGCTGTTTTTT
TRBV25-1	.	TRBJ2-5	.	CASNQQETQYF	TGTGCCAGCAACCAACAAGAGACCCAGTACTTC
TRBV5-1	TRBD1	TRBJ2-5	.	CASSTGQTRETQYF	TGCGCCAGCAGCACGGGACAGACCAGAGAGACCCAGTACTTC
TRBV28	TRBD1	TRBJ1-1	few	CASSLEPRGWTEAFF	TGTGCCAGCAGTTTAGAACCCAGGGGGTGGACTGAAGCTTTCTTT